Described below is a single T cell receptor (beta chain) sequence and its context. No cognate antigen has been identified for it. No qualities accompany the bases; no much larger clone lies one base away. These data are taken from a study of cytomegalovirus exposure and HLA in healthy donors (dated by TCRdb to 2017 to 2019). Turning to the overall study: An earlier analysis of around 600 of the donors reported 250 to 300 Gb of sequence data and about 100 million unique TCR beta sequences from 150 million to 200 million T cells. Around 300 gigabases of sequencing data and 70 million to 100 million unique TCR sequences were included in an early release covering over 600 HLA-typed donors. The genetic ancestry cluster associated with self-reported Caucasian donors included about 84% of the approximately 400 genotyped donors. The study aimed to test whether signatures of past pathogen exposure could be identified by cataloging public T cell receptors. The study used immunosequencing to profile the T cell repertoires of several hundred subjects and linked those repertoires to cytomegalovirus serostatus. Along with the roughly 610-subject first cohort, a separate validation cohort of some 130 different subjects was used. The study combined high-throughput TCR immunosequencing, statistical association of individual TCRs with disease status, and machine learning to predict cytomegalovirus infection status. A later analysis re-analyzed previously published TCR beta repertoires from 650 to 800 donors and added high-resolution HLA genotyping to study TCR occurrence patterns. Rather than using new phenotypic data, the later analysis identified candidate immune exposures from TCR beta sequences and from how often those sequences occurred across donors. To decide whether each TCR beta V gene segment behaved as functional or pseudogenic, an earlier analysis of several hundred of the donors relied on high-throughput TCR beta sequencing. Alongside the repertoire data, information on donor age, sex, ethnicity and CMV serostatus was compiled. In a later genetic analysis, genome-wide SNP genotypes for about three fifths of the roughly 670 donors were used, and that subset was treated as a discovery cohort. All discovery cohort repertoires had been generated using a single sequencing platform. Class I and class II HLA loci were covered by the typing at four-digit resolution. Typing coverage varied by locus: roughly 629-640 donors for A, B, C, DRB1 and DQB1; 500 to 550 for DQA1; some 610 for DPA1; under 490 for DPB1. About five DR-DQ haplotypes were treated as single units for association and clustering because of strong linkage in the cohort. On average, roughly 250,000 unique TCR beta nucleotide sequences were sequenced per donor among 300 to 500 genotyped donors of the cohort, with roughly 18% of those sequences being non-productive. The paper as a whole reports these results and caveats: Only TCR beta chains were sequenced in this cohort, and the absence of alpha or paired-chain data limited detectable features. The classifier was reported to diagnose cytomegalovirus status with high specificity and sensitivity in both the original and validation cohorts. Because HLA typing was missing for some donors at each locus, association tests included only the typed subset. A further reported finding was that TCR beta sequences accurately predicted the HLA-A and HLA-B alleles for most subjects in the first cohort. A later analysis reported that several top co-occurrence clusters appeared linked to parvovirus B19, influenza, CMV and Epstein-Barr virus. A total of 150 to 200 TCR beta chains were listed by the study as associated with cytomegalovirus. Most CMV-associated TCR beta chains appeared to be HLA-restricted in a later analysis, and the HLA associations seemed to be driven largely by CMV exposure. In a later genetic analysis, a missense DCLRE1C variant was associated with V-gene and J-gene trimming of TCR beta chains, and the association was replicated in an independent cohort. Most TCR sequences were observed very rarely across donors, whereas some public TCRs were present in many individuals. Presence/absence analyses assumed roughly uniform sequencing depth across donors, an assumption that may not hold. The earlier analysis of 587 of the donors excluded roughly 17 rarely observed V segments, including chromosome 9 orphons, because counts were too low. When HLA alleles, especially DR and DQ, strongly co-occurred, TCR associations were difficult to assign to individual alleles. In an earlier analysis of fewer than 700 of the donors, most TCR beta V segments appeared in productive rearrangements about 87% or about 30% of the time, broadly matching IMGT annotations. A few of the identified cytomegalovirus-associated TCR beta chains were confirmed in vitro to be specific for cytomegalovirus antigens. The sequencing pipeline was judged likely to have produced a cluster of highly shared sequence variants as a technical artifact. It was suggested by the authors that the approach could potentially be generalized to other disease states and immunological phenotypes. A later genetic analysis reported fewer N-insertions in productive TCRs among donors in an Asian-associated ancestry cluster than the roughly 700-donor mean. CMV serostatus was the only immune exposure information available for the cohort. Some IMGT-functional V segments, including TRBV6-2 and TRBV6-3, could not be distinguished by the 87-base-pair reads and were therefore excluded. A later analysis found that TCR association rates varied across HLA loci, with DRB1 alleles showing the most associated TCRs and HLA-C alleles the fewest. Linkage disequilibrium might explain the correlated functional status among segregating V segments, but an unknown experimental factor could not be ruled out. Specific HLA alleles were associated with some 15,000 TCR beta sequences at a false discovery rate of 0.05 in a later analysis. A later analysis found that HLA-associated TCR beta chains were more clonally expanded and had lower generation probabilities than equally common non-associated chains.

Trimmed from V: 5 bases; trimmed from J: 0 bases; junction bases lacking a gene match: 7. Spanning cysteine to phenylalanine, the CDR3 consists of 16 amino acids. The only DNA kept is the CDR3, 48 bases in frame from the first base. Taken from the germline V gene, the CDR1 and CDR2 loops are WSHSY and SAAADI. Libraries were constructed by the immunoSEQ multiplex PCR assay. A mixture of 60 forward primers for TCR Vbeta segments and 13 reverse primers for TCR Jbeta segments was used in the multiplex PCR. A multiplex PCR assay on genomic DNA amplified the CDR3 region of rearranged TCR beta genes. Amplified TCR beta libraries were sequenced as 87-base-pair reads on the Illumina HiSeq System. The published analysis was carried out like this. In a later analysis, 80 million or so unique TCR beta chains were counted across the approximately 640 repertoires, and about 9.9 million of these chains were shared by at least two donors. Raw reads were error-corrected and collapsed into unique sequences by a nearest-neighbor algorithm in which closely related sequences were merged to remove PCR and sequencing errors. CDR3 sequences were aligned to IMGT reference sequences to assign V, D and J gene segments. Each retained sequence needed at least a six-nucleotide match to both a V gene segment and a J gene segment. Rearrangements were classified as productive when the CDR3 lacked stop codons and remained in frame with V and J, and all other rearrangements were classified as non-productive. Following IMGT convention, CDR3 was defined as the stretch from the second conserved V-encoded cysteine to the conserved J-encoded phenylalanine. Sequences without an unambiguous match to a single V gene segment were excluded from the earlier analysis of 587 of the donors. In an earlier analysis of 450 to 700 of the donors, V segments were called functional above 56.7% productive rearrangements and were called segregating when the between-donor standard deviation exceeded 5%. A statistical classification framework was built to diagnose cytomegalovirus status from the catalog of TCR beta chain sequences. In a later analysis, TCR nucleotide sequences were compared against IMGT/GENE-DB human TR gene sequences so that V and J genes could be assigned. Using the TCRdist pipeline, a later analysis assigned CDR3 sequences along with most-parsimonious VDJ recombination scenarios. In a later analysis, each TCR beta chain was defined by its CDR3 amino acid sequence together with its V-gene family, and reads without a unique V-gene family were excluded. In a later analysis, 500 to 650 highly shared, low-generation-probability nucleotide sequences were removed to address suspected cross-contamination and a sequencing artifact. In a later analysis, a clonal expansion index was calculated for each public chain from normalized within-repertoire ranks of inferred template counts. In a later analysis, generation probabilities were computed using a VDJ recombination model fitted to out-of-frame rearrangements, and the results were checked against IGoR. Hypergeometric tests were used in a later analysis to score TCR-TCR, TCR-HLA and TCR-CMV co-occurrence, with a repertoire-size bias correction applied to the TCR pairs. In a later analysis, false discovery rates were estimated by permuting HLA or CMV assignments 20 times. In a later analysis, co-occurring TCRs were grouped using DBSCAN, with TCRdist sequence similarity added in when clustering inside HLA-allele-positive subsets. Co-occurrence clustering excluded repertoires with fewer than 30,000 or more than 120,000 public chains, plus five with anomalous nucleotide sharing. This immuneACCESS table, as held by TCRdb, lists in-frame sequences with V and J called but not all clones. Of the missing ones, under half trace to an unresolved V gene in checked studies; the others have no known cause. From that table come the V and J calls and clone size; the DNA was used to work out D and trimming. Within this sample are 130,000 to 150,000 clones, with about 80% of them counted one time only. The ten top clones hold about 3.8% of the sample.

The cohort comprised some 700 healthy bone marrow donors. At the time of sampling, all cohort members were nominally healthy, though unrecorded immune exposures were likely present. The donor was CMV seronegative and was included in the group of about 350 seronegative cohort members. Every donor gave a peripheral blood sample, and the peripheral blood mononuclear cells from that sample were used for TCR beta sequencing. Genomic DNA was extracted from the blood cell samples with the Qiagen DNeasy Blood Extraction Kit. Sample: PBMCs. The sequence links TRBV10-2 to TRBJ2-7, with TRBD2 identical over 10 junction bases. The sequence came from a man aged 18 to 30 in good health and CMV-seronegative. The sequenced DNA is TGCGCCAGCAGTCAAGCACTAGCGGGAAACTCCTACGAGCAGTACTTC. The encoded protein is CASSQALAGNSYEQYF.